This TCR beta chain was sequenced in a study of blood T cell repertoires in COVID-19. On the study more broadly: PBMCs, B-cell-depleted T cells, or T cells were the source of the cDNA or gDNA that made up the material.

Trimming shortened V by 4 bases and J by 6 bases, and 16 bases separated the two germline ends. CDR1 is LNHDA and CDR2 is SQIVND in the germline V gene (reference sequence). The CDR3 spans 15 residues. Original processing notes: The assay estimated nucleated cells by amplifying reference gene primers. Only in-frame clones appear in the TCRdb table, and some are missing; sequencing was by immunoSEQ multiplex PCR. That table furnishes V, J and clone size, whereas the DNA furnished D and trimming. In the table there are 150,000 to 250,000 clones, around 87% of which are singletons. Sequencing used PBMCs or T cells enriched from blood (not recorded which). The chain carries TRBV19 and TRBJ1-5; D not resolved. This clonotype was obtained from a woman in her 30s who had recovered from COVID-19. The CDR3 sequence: CASSTSAGGVQPQHF. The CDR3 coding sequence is TGTGCCAGTAGTACCTCCGCAGGCGGGGTTCAGCCCCAGCATTTT.